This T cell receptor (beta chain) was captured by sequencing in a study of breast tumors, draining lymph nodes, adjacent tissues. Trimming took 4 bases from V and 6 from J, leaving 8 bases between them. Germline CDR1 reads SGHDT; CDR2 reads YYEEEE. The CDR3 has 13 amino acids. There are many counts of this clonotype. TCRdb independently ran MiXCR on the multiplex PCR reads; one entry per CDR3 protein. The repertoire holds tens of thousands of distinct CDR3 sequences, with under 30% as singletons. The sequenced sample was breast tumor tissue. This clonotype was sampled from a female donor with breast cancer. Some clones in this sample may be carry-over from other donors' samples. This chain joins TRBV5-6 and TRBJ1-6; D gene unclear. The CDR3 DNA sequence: TGTGCCAGCAGCAATGGACGTAATTCACCCCTCCACTTT. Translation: CASSNGRNSPLHF.